One sample yielded the 10 T cell receptor beta chains listed below, sequenced in a study of T cells after yellow fever vaccination. TCRdb called the 5' RACE reads again in MiXCR, with one record for every CDR3 protein. The sample has some 560,000 distinct CDR3 sequences; less than 20% are singletons. The sample here was PBMCs, taken about 5 days after the first yellow fever vaccination. These receptors were obtained from a young man who received the YFV17D yellow fever vaccine.

V is TRBV28 and J is TRBJ1-1, with 10 bases matching TRBD1. CDR1 MDHEN and CDR2 SYDVKM come from the germline V gene. After removal of 4 bases from V and 8 bases from J, the junction contained 10 bases not matched to a gene. This CDR3 spans 15 amino acids. CDR3 region: CASSSPDRGLSEAFF. DNA for the CDR3: TGTGCCAGCAGTTCCCCCGACAGGGGGCTGTCCGAAGCTTTCTTT.

The table lists this clonotype with a few counts. The V call is TRBV10-3, the J call TRBJ2-1; TRBD1 agrees at 10 bases. V trimming: 4 bases; J trimming: 9 bases; junction bases outside the gene matches: 3. Germline lookup yields CDR1 ENHRY and CDR2 SYGVKD. The CDR3 contains 13 residues. CDR3 sequence: CAISVDRGLEQFF. The CDR3 coding sequence is TGTGCCATCAGTGTAGACAGGGGGCTTGAGCAGTTCTTC.

This clonotype was seen a handful of times. The chain is built from TRBV10-3 and TRBJ2-3; no definite D call. The CDR3 has 14 amino acids. V was pared by 0 bases and J by 1 base, with 5 bases between. The germline CDR1 and CDR2 sequences are ENHRY and SYGVKD. Here the CDR3 reads CAISESDRTDTQYF. DNA for the CDR3: TGTGCCATCAGTGAGTCGGACCGCACAGATACGCAGTATTTT.

This clonotype was observed a handful of times. V and J are TRBV4-1 and TRBJ1-4, with 7 bases aligning to TRBD1. The CDR3 totals 14 residues. The J segment lost 5 bases and the V segment lost 2 bases, leaving 2 bases of the junction unmatched. CDR1 and CDR2 (germline): MGHRA, YSYEKL. The CDR3 region is CASSQPRGNEKLFF. The CDR3 bases are TGCGCCAGCAGCCAACCCAGGGGGAATGAAAAACTGTTTTTT.

This clonotype was observed a handful of times. The V call is TRBV4-1, the J call TRBJ2-4, with D possibly TRBD2 on 5 matching bases. Trimming took 1 base from V and 12 from J, leaving 19 bases between them. The CDR3 length is 15 residues. CDR1 and CDR2 (germline): MGHRA, YSYEKL. The CDR3 region has the DNA TGCGCCAGCAGCCAAGGGGCAGAGGGTTTCGGGCCTCAGTACTTC. Encoded protein: CASSQGAEGFGPQYF.

This clonotype appeared a few times. The chain has TRBV3-1 and TRBJ2-7, with D possibly TRBD1 on 5 matching bases. This CDR3 spans 12 amino acids. Germline CDR1 reads LGHDT; CDR2 reads YNNKEL (reference sequence). V lost 3 bases and J 6 bases, leaving 9 bases between the germline ends. The CDR3 loop is CASSQVRGEQYF. The CDR3 nucleotides read TGTGCCAGCAGCCAGGTTAGGGGCGAGCAGTACTTC.

The V call is TRBV11-2, the J call TRBJ1-4; D may be TRBD1 (5 bases). The germline CDR1 and CDR2 sequences are SGHAT and FQNNGV. V lost 0 bases to trimming and J lost 0 bases, with 14 bases between them. This CDR3 spans 18 amino acids. The CDR3 loop reads CASSLDALDISTNEKLFF. Here the CDR3 DNA reads TGTGCCAGCAGCTTAGATGCGTTGGACATCTCAACTAATGAAAAACTGTTTTTT.

The table lists this clonotype with a few counts. The chain uses TRBV7-9 and TRBJ2-7; possible D gene TRBD1, 6 bases. Trimming shortened V by 3 bases and J by 3 bases, and 12 bases separated the two germline ends. The CDR3 extends over 14 amino acids. CDR1 and CDR2 (germline): SEHNR, FQNEAQ (reference sequence). This CDR3 is CASSLQLQGYEQYF. CDR3 nucleotides: TGTGCCAGCAGCTTGCAATTACAGGGCTACGAGCAGTACTTC.

The rearrangement joins TRBV7-2 to TRBJ2-1; 8 bases fit TRBD1. CDR1 SGHTA and CDR2 FQGNSA come from the germline V gene. The trim removed 5 bases at V and 12 bases at J, leaving 9 bases unmatched. The CDR3 is 13 amino acids. CDR3 nucleotides: TGTGCCAGCAGCCCGACCAGGGGGCGAGGGCAGTTCTTC. Translated, it gives CASSPTRGRGQFF.

This clonotype was seen a few times. V is TRBV3-1 and J is TRBJ2-4, with TRBD2 as a possible D gene (6 bases). V was trimmed by 0 bases and J by 10 bases, leaving 10 bases between them. Germline CDR1 is LGHDT and CDR2 is YNNKEL (reference sequence). There are 13 residues in the CDR3. CDR3 sequence: CASSQEKRAIQYF. The CDR3 DNA reads TGTGCCAGCAGCCAAGAGAAGCGGGCTATTCAGTACTTC. Combining the CDR3 with reference TRBV3-1 and TRBJ2-4 gives the whole variable domain DTAVSQTPKYLVTQMGNDKSIKCEQNLGHDTMYWYKQDSKKFLKIMFSYNNKELIINETVPNRFSPKSPDKAHLNLHINSLELGDSAVYFCASSQEKRAIQYFGAGTRLSVL.